This T cell receptor beta chain derives from a study of cytomegalovirus exposure and HLA in healthy donors. In the study overall: Genotyping showed roughly 86% of some 400 donors falling in the Caucasian-associated ancestry cluster. Findings of the study overall: A previous analysis found most TCR beta V segments productive roughly 90% or roughly 30% of the time. V- and J-gene trimming in TCR beta was tied to a missense DCLRE1C variant by an analysis performed later. Altogether, 160 or so TCR beta chains were recorded as cytomegalovirus-associated.

The sample holds a few counts of this clone. Its antigen is as yet unknown. The CDR3 extends over 13 amino acids. V trimming: 5 bases; J trimming: 3 bases; junction bases outside the gene matches: 4. Germline V CDR1 and CDR2: SGHAT, FQNNGV. Researchers ran the PCR with 60 Vbeta and 13 Jbeta primers. TCRdb keeps only in-frame clones here, not all; method: immunoSEQ multiplex PCR. The repertoire holds fewer than 250,000 clones, with roughly 84% as singletons. This clonotype originated in a boy between 2 and 10 years old in good health and CMV-seronegative. The specimen sequenced was PBMCs. V is TRBV11-2 and J is TRBJ2-7, with 7 positions matching TRBD2. Written as DNA, the CDR3 is TGTGCCAGCAGCCCCGGGACTATCTACGAGCAGTACTTC. Residues: CASSPGTIYEQYF.